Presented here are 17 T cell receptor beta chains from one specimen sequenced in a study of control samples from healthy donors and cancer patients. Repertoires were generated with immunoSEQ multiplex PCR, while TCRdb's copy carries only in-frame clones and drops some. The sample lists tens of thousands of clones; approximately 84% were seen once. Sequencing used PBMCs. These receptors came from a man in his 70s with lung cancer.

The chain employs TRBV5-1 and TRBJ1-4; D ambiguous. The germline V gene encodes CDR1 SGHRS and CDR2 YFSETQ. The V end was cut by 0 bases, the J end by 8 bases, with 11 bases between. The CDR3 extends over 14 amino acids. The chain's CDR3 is CASSLAGGNEKLFF. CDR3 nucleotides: TGCGCCAGCAGCTTGGCAGGAGGAAACGAAAAACTGTTTTTT.

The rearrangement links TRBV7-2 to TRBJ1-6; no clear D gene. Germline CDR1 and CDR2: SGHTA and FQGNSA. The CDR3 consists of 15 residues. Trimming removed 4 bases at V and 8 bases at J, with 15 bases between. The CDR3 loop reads CASSSLVGMHSPLHF. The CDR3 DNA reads TGTGCCAGCAGCTCCTTAGTGGGAATGCATTCACCCCTCCACTTT.

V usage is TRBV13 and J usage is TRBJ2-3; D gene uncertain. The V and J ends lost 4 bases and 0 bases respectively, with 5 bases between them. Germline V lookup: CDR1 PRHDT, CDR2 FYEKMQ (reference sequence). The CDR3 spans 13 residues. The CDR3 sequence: CASSYPSTDTQYF. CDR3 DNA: TGTGCCAGCAGCTACCCGAGCACAGATACGCAGTATTTT. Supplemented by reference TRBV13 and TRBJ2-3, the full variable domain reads AAGVIQSPRHLIKEKRETATLKCYPIPRHDTVYWYQQGPGQDPQFLISFYEKMQSDKGSIPDRFSAQQFSDYHSELNMSSLELGDSALYFCASSYPSTDTQYFGPGTRLTVL.

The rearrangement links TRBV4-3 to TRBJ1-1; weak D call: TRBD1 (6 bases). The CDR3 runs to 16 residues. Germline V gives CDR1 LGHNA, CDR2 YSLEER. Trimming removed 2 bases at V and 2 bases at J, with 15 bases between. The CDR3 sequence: CASSQSRTAVNTEAFF. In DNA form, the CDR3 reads TGCGCCAGCAGCCAATCTCGGACAGCAGTTAACACTGAAGCTTTCTTT.

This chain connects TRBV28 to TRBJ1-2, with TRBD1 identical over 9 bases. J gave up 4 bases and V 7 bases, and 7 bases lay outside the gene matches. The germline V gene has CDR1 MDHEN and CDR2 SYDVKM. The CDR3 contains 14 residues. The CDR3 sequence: CASTRQGVGYGYTF. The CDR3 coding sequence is TGTGCCAGCACTCGACAGGGGGTGGGCTATGGCTACACCTTC.

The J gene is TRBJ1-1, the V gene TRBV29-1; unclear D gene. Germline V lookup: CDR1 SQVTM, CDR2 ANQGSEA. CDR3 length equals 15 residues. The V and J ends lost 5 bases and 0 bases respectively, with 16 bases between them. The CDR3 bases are TGCAGCGTTTACTGGACGCTGGGCATGAACACTGAAGCTTTCTTT. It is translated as CSVYWTLGMNTEAFF.

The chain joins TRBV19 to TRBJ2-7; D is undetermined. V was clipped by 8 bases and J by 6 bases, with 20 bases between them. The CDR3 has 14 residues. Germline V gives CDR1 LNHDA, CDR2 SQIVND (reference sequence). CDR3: CASSPSFGQTEQYF. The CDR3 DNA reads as TGTGCCAGTTCTCCTTCTTTCGGCCAAACCGAGCAGTACTTC.

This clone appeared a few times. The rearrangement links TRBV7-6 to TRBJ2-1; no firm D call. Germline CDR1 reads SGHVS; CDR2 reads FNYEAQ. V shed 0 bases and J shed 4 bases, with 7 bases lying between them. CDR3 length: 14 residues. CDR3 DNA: TGTGCCAGCAGCTTAGCCGTACCTTACAATGAGCAGTTCTTC. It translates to CASSLAVPYNEQFF.

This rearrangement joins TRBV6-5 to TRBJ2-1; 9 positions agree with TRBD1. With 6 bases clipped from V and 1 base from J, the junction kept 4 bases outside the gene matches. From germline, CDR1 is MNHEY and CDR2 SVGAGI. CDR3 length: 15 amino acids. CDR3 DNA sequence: TGTGCCAGCAGCCGGGACAGGGTATCCTACAATGAGCAGTTCTTC. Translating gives CASSRDRVSYNEQFF.

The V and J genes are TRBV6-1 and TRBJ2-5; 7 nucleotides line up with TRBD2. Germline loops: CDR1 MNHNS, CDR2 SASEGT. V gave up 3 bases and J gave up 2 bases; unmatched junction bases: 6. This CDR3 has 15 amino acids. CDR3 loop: CASSEVWTRQETQYF. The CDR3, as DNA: TGTGCCAGCAGTGAGGTATGGACTAGACAAGAGACCCAGTACTTC.

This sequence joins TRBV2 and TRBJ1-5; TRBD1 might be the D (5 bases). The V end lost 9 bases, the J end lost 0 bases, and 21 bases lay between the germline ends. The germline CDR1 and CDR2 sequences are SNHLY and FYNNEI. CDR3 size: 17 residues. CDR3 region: CASRADRGTYSNQPQHF. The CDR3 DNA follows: TGTGCCAGTCGGGCCGATCGAGGGACCTATAGCAATCAGCCCCAGCATTTT.

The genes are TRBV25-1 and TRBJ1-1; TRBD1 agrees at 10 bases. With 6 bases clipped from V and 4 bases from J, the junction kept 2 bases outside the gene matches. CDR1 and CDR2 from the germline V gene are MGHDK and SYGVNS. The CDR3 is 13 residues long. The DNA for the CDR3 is TGTGCCAGCAGCCGGGACAGGGGCACTGAAGCTTTCTTT. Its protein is CASSRDRGTEAFF.

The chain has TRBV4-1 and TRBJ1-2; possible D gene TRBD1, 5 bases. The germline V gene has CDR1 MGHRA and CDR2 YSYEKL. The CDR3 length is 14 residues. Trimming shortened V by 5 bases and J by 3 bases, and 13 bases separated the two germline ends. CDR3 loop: CASSDQGGDYGYTF. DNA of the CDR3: TGCGCCAGCAGCGATCAGGGAGGGGACTATGGCTACACCTTC.

The CDR3 protein is CASSPRPGTPNTEAFF. The CDR3 bases are TGCGCCAGCAGCCCCAGACCGGGGACACCGAACACTGAAGCTTTCTTT. The genes are TRBV5-1 and TRBJ1-1; possibly TRBD1 for D (6 bases). CDR3 size: 16 residues. Germline V lookup: CDR1 SGHRS, CDR2 YFSETQ. V lost 4 bases, J lost 1 base, and 17 bases lay in between.

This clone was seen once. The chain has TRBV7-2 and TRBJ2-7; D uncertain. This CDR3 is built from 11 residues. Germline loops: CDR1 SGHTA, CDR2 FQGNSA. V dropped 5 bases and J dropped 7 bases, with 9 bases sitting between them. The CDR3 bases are TGTGCCAGCAGCCAAGGGTGGGAGCAGTACTTC. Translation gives CASSQGWEQYF.

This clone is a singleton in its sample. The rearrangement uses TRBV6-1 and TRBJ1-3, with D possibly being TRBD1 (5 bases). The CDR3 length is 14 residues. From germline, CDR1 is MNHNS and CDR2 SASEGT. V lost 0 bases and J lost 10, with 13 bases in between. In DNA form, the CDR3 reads TGTGCCAGCAGTGAAGCGCGGGACCCAGGGACCATATATTTT. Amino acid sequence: CASSEARDPGTIYF.

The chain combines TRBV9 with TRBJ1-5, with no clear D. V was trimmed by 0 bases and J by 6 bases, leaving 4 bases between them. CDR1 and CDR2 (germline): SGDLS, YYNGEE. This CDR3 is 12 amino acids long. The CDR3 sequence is CASSVGFQPQHF. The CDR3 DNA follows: TGTGCCAGCAGCGTAGGATTTCAGCCCCAGCATTTT.